One and the same sample provided the 31 T cell receptor beta chains below, sequenced in a study of T cell responses to AZD1222 COVID-19 vaccine. The method was immunoSEQ multiplex PCR; TCRdb's version includes in-frame clones alone and lacks a portion of them. The repertoire has approximately 150,000 clones, roughly nine tenths of them found once; the top ten carry around 4.9%. The sequencing used peripheral blood, collected on day 0 of AZD1222 vaccination. The origin of the receptors is an adult in good health.

The chain has TRBV20-1 and TRBJ1-2, with a weak D call TRBD1 (5 bases). The CDR3 covers 11 residues. V lost 6 bases to trimming and J lost 6 bases, with 11 bases between them. Germline assignment: CDR1 DFQATT and CDR2 SNEGSKA (reference sequence). CDR3 coding DNA: TGCAGTGCCCAGAGAGGGGATGGCTACACCTTC. Translation: CSAQRGDGYTF.

This chain uses TRBV28 with TRBJ2-7; 11 positions agree with TRBD2. The CDR3 sequence is 14 residues long. The ends lost 6 bases at V and 2 bases at J; junction bases unmatched: 3. Germline assignment: CDR1 MDHEN and CDR2 SYDVKM. CDR3 protein: CASREGLAAYEQYF. CDR3 coding DNA: TGTGCCAGCAGGGAGGGACTAGCGGCCTACGAGCAGTACTTC.

The V call is TRBV28, the J call TRBJ1-1, with TRBD1 identical over 7 bases. The V gene's germline CDR1 is MDHEN and CDR2 SYDVKM. Trimming removed 0 bases from V and 5 bases from J; junction bases left unmatched: 6. The CDR3 totals 15 residues. The CDR3 region is CASSLWEQGRTEAFF. The CDR3 DNA is TGTGCCAGCAGTTTATGGGAACAGGGGCGGACTGAAGCTTTCTTT.

The table lists this clone with a few counts. The chain joins TRBV5-1 to TRBJ2-7; 7 nucleotides agree with TRBD2. Trimming cost V 0 bases and J 3 bases; bases outside gene matches: 6. CDR1 and CDR2 (germline): SGHRS, YFSETQ. The CDR3 has 15 residues. The CDR3 nucleotides read TGCGCCAGCAGCTTGGAGGCGGGGGTGTACTACGAGCAGTACTTC. Translating it yields CASSLEAGVYYEQYF.

The V gene is TRBV7-3, the J gene TRBJ1-1; 11 bases agree with TRBD1. The CDR3 is 17 residues long. The V gene end was trimmed by 4 bases and the J gene end by 0 bases; junction bases not matched to a gene: 7. Per the germline V gene, CDR1 is SGHTA and CDR2 is FQGTGA. CDR3 nucleotide sequence: TGTGCCAGCAGCTCTCTCGGGACAGGGGGTATGAACACTGAAGCTTTCTTT. Translated: CASSSLGTGGMNTEAFF.

The V gene is TRBV10-1, the J gene TRBJ1-5, with a weak D call TRBD1 (5 bases). Per the germline V gene, CDR1 is WNHNN and CDR2 is SYGVQD (reference sequence). V lost 5 bases and J lost 7, with 18 bases in between. The CDR3 is 15 amino acids. CDR3 in DNA: TGCGCCAGCAGTCCTAACCAATTCAGGGAACAGCCCCAGCATTTT. Its protein product is CASSPNQFREQPQHF.

The J gene is TRBJ1-2, the V gene TRBV12-5, with D possibly matching TRBD1 (5 bases). V was cut by 6 bases and J by 6 bases, with 20 bases left in between. This CDR3 has 15 amino acids. The V gene's germline CDR1 is LGHNT and CDR2 FRNRAP. CDR3 coding DNA: TGTGCTAGTGGGAAGGATGGGGCTCCTGGAGATGGCTACACCTTC. Translation gives CASGKDGAPGDGYTF.

The V gene is TRBV7-6, the J gene TRBJ2-7; no firm D call. Germline V CDR1 and CDR2: SGHVS, FNYEAQ. V lost 3 bases to trimming and J lost 3 bases, with 15 bases between them. This CDR3 has 15 amino acids. The CDR3, as DNA: TGTGCCAGCAGCTTCGGCCAGGAATTTTACTACGAGCAGTACTTC. This encodes CASSFGQEFYYEQYF.

The V gene is TRBV27, the J gene TRBJ1-1, with TRBD1 as a possible D gene (6 bases). CDR3 size: 17 residues. The germline CDR1 and CDR2 sequences are MNHEY and SMNVEV (reference sequence). V gave up 5 bases and J gave up 4 bases, with 23 bases separating them. The CDR3 coding sequence is TGTGCCAGCAGTCCCCTGTTGAGGGGGGGAGTCGGCACTGAAGCTTTCTTT. It yields the protein CASSPLLRGGVGTEAFF.

The chain is built from TRBV23-1 and TRBJ1-3; 8 bases fit TRBD1. TRBV23-1 is given ORF status, its function remaining uncertain. V was clipped by 4 bases and J by 2 bases; unmatched bases: 16. The CDR3 has 19 amino acids. CDR3 in amino acids: CASSLKPLRGRRPGNTIYF. DNA for the CDR3: TGCGCCAGCAGTCTAAAACCCCTCAGGGGGCGAAGACCTGGAAACACCATATATTTT.

This sequence joins TRBV7-9 and TRBJ2-2; D ambiguous. The CDR3 spans 15 residues. V gave up 5 bases and J gave up 5 bases, with 15 bases separating them. CDR1 SEHNR and CDR2 FQNEAQ come from the germline V gene (reference sequence). CDR3 region: CASSIRNSWTGELFF. CDR3 nucleotide sequence: TGTGCCAGCAGCATAAGAAACAGTTGGACCGGGGAGCTGTTTTTT.

This chain joins TRBV7-9 and TRBJ2-1; 15 nucleotides line up with TRBD2. The ends lost 5 bases at V and 15 bases at J; junction bases unmatched: 5. CDR3 length: 13 residues. Germline loops: CDR1 SEHNR, CDR2 FQNEAQ (reference sequence). This CDR3 reads CASSGLAGGPVFF. CDR3 coding DNA: TGTGCCAGCAGCGGACTAGCGGGAGGGCCGGTGTTCTTC.

V gene TRBV9 combines with J gene TRBJ2-5; D is possibly TRBD1 (6 bases). Germline values: CDR1 SGDLS, CDR2 YYNGEE. This CDR3 comprises 14 residues. V was pared by 1 base and J by 2 bases, with 9 bases between. The CDR3 reads CASSVNRAQETQYF. CDR3 sequence (DNA): TGTGCCAGCAGCGTAAACAGGGCACAAGAGACCCAGTACTTC.

This clone was picked up a small number of times. This chain connects TRBV9 to TRBJ1-1; unclear D gene. V was clipped by 0 bases and J by 6 bases, with 9 bases between them. The germline CDR1 and CDR2 sequences are SGDLS and YYNGEE. CDR3 length: 13 residues. Here the CDR3 DNA reads TGTGCCAGCAGCGTAGTTCAATATTCTGAAGCTTTCTTT. Its protein is CASSVVQYSEAFF.

Regarding this clone: It is unclear where the CDR3 begins or ends on the DNA, so no DNA is shown, and the CDR3 is as TCRdb lists it. The rearrangement links TRBV28 to TRBJ1-1. A total of 15 residues make up the CDR3, ends included. Germline CDR1 reads MDHEN; CDR2 reads SYDVKM. The CDR3 protein is CASRPGDFRGTEAFF.

V and J are TRBV18 and TRBJ2-2; D is ambiguous. Germline V CDR1 and CDR2: KGHSH, LQKENI. The CDR3 runs 15 residues. V lost 3 bases to trimming and J lost 4 bases, with 12 bases between them. The CDR3 sequence: CASSPNSLGTGELFF. The CDR3 DNA reads TGTGCCAGCTCACCGAACAGCCTGGGCACCGGGGAGCTGTTTTTT.

The chain recombines TRBV4-1 with TRBJ1-3; D may be TRBD1 (6 bases). This CDR3 has 15 residues. The germline V gene has CDR1 MGHRA and CDR2 YSYEKL. V lost 4 bases and J 0 bases, leaving 10 bases between the germline ends. CDR3 bases: TGCGCCAGCAGCCGGACAGCGGTCTCTGGAAACACCATATATTTT. This encodes CASSRTAVSGNTIYF.

The chain couples TRBV19 to TRBJ1-2; TRBD1 is a possible D gene (6 bases). V was clipped by 5 bases and J by 3 bases, with 19 bases between them. From germline, CDR1 is LNHDA and CDR2 SQIVND (reference sequence). The CDR3 runs to 16 residues. CDR3 sequence (DNA): TGTGCCAGTAGTCCTAGAAGATCCAGGGGCTACTATGGCTACACCTTC. Amino acid sequence: CASSPRRSRGYYGYTF.

The rearrangement links TRBV18 to TRBJ1-6; D remains ambiguous. This CDR3 is 14 amino acids long. V lost 2 bases and J 8 bases, leaving 10 bases between the germline ends. Germline-derived CDR1 and CDR2 are KGHSH and LQKENI. The CDR3 sequence: CASSPEVGDSPLHF. CDR3 in DNA: TGTGCCAGCTCACCAGAGGTTGGGGATTCACCCCTCCACTTT. Combining the CDR3 with reference TRBV18 and TRBJ1-6 gives the whole variable domain NAGVMQNPRHLVRRRGQEARLRCSPMKGHSHVYWYRQLPEEGLKFMVYLQKENIIDESGMPKERFSAEFPKEGPSILRIQQVVRGDSAAYFCASSPEVGDSPLHFGNGTRLTVT.

The chain is built from TRBV7-2 and TRBJ2-5; D possibly corresponds to TRBD1 (7 bases). This CDR3 comprises 15 residues. Trimming took off 5 bases at V and 5 bases at J, with 18 bases between the two ends. Per germline, CDR1 SGHTA and CDR2 FQGNSA. The CDR3 sequence: CASSLQRGGGETQYF. CDR3 coding DNA: TGTGCCAGCAGCCTGCAGCGCGGAGGGGGCGAGACCCAGTACTTC.

The gene calls are TRBV3-1 (or the pseudogene TRBV3-2) and TRBJ2-2; no clear D. V was trimmed by 7 bases and J by 0 bases, leaving 0 bases between them. CDR1 is LGHDT and CDR2 is YNNKEL in the germline V gene (reference sequence). The CDR3 contains 11 residues. The CDR3 DNA is TGTGCCAGCACGAACACCGGGGAGCTGTTTTTT. Its translation: CASTNTGELFF.

This clone has more than one count but fewer than ten. The V and J genes are TRBV19 and TRBJ2-6; TRBD1 is a possible D gene (6 bases). Trimming took 8 bases from V and 2 from J, leaving 16 bases between them. The CDR3 is 16 amino acids. Per the germline V gene, CDR1 is LNHDA and CDR2 is SQIVND (reference sequence). The DNA for the CDR3 is TGTGCCAGTCATCATACAGGGACCGCTGGGGCCAACGTCCTGACTTTC. Translating it yields CASHHTGTAGANVLTF.

V usage is TRBV19 and J usage is TRBJ1-1; a possible D gene is TRBD1 (6 bases). The CDR3 extends over 18 amino acids. CDR1 and CDR2 (germline): LNHDA, SQIVND (reference sequence). V lost 3 bases to trimming and J lost 1 base, with 21 bases between them. CDR3: CASSILARGGGKNTEAFF. In DNA, the CDR3 is TGTGCCAGTAGTATTCTGGCGCGAGGGGGGGGGAAGAACACTGAAGCTTTCTTT.

The genes are TRBV12-5 and TRBJ1-6; 8 nucleotides agree with TRBD1. V was clipped by 5 bases and J by 7 bases; unmatched bases: 10. Germline CDR1 LGHNT, CDR2 FRNRAP. The CDR3 is 16 residues long. CDR3 sequence reads: CASGEQTGAQNSPLHF. DNA of the CDR3: TGTGCTAGTGGTGAGCAGACAGGGGCACAGAATTCACCCCTCCACTTT. The entire variable domain, with the rest obtained from reference TRBV12-5 and TRBJ1-6, is as follows: DARVTQTPRHKVTEMGQEVTMRCQPILGHNTVFWYRQTMMQGLELLAYFRNRAPLDDSGMPKDRFSAEMPDATLATLKIQPSEPRDSAVYFCASGEQTGAQNSPLHFGNGTRLTVT.

This clone is a singleton in its sample. V and J are TRBV19 and TRBJ1-1, with TRBD1 as a possible D gene (6 bases). Germline V CDR1 and CDR2: LNHDA, SQIVND (reference sequence). Trimming left V 8 bases short and J 6 bases short, with 13 bases between. The CDR3 totals 12 residues. The CDR3 here is CASPQGFPEAFF. DNA of the CDR3: TGTGCCAGTCCACAGGGTTTCCCTGAAGCTTTCTTT. Full variable domain (remainder filled in from reference TRBV19 and TRBJ1-1): DGGITQSPKYLFRKEGQNVTLSCEQNLNHDAMYWYRQDPGQGLRLIYYSQIVNDFQKGDIAEGYSVSREKKESFPLTVTSAQKNPTAFYLCASPQGFPEAFFGQGTRLTVV.

The chain is built from TRBV6-1 and TRBJ1-1, with D unclear. The CDR3 is 14 residues long. Germline V CDR1 and CDR2: MNHNS, SASEGT. Trimming left V 1 base short and J 6 bases short, with 12 bases between. The CDR3 loop reads CASSEDGPYAEAFF. The CDR3 DNA reads as TGTGCCAGCAGTGAAGATGGACCCTACGCTGAAGCTTTCTTT.

The chain carries TRBV9 and TRBJ2-1; 9 bases map to TRBD2. Trimming cost V 4 bases and J 4 bases; bases outside gene matches: 12. The CDR3 consists of 17 residues. The germline gives CDR1 SGDLS, CDR2 YYNGEE. CDR3 sequence reads: CASSPQVGGRGYNEQFF. The CDR3 DNA sequence: TGTGCCAGCAGCCCCCAGGTGGGCGGGAGGGGTTACAATGAGCAGTTCTTC. Looking up the rest from reference TRBV9 and TRBJ2-1 gives the full variable domain: DSGVTQTPKHLITATGQRVTLRCSPRSGDLSVYWYQQSLDQGLQFLIQYYNGEERAKGNILERFSAQQFPDLHSELNLSSLELGDSALYFCASSPQVGGRGYNEQFFGPGTRLTVL.

V and J are TRBV28 and TRBJ2-1, with D hard to call. This CDR3 contains 16 residues. Germline lookup yields CDR1 MDHEN and CDR2 SYDVKM. Trimming left V 3 bases short and J 6 bases short, with 18 bases between. CDR3 in DNA: TGTGCCAGCAGTTTTGGGTCTGGCCCTAGGTTCAATGAGCAGTTCTTC. It is translated as CASSFGSGPRFNEQFF.

This chain links TRBV29-1 with TRBJ2-3; D call uncertain. The CDR3 consists of 10 residues. CDR1 and CDR2 (germline): SQVTM, ANQGSEA. CDR3 sequence: CTTHTDTQYF. CDR3 nucleotides: TGCACCACCCACACAGATACGCAGTATTTT.

The V call is TRBV5-1, the J call TRBJ1-2; 10 bases match TRBD1. The CDR3 runs to 15 residues. With 0 bases clipped from V and 5 bases from J, the junction kept 4 bases outside the gene matches. CDR1 is SGHRS, CDR2 YFSETQ, per germline. The CDR3 is CASSLDPDRGYGYTF. The CDR3 DNA reads as TGCGCCAGCAGCTTGGACCCGGACAGGGGGTATGGCTACACCTTC.

The V gene is TRBV9, the J gene TRBJ2-7; D may be TRBD2 (6 bases). Per the germline V gene, CDR1 is SGDLS and CDR2 is YYNGEE. This CDR3 has 14 residues. V was cut by 0 bases and J by 1 base, with 8 bases left in between. The CDR3 nucleotides read TGTGCCAGCAGCGTAGTCGGGAGTTCCTACGAGCAGTACTTC. It is translated as CASSVVGSSYEQYF. Full variable domain (rest looked up from reference TRBV9 and TRBJ2-7): DSGVTQTPKHLITATGQRVTLRCSPRSGDLSVYWYQQSLDQGLQFLIQYYNGEERAKGNILERFSAQQFPDLHSELNLSSLELGDSALYFCASSVVGSSYEQYFGPGTRLTVT.